This T cell receptor beta chain was identified during a study of T cell responses to AZD1222 COVID-19 vaccine. Across the whole study: Second doses that came at about 4 or about 12 weeks were put together. Whole-study results and caveats: Spike-specific TCR depth and breadth grew after two AZD1222 doses. Dominant CD4 TCR responses targeted spike regions 160-218 and 743-854. Targets within unmutated variant regions were reportedly found for nearly half of spike-specific TCRs.

Sequencing used immunoSEQ multiplex PCR; TCRdb keeps in-frame clones, though not all of them. The sample has 100,000 to 130,000 clones, under 95% seen once. Worth noting for this clone: Its matching antigen is unknown.

The CDR3 extends over 13 amino acids. With 4 bases removed from V and 4 bases from J, the gap between germline ends came to 10 bases. The V gene's germline CDR1 is MGHDK and CDR2 SYGVNS. The sample consisted of peripheral blood, taken on day 0 of AZD1222 vaccination. The chain joins TRBV25-1 to TRBJ2-5; D gene unclear. This TCR was recovered from an adult in good health. The CDR3 DNA reads TGTGCCAGCAGTGGAATAGACGCAGAGACCCAGTACTTC. Its translation is CASSGIDAETQYF.